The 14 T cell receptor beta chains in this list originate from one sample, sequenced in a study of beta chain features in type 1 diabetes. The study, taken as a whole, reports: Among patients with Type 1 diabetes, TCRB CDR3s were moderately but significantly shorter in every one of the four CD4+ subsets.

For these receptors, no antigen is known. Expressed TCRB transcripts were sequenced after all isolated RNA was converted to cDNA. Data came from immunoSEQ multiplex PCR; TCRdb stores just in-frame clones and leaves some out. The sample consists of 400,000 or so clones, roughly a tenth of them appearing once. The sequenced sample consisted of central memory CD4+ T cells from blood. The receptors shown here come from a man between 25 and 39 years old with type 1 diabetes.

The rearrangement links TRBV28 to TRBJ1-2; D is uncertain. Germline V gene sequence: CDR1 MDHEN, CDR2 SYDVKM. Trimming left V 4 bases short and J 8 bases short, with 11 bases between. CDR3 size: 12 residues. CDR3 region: CASSYMERGYTF. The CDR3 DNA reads TGTGCCAGCAGTTACATGGAGAGGGGCTACACCTTC.

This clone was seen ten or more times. The CDR3 loop reads CASSEALRNFF. As DNA, the CDR3 is TGTGCCAGCAGTGAAGCGCTTCGTAACTTCTTC. This rearrangement joins TRBV2 to TRBJ2-1; the D is unclear. The V and J ends lost 0 bases and 16 bases respectively, with 10 bases between them. The CDR3 has 11 residues. The germline V gene encodes CDR1 SNHLY and CDR2 FYNNEI.

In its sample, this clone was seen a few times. CDR3 protein: CASSLGQGEKLFF. CDR3 coding DNA: TGTGCCAGCAGCTTAGGCCAGGGGGAAAAACTGTTTTTT. The rearrangement links TRBV7-9 to TRBJ1-4; tentatively, D is TRBD1 (6 bases). The germline V gene encodes CDR1 SEHNR and CDR2 FQNEAQ (reference sequence). V lost 1 base to trimming and J lost 8 bases, with 8 bases between them. The CDR3 spans 13 residues.

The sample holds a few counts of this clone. Written as DNA, the CDR3 is TGTGCCAGCAGCTCCCGCGGCGGCCAGGGGAGGTCCGGGGAGCTGTTTTTT. Its protein is CASSSRGGQGRSGELFF. The genes are TRBV7-6 and TRBJ2-2; D may match TRBD1 or TRBD2 (6 bases each). The germline V gene has CDR1 SGHVS and CDR2 FNYEAQ. Trimming took off 4 bases at V and 6 bases at J, with 21 bases between the two ends. The CDR3 is 17 residues long.

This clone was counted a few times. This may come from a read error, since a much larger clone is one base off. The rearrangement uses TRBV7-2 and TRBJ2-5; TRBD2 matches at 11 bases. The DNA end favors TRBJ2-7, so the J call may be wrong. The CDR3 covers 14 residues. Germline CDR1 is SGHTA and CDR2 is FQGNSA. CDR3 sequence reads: CASSQTSGTYEQYF. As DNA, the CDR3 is TGTGCCAGCAGCCAGACTAGCGGGACCTACGAGCAGTACTTC.

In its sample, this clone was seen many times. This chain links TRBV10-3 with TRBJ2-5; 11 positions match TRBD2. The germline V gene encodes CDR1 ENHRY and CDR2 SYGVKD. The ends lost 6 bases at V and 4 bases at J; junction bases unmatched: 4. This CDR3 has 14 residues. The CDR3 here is CAIRTGLAGETQYF. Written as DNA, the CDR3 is TGTGCCATCAGAACCGGACTAGCGGGAGAGACCCAGTACTTC.

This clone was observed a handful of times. CDR3: CASSLRAGASTDTQYF. CDR3 bases: TGTGCCAGCAGTCTCCGGGCGGGTGCTAGCACAGATACGCAGTATTTT. The chain has TRBV7-3 and TRBJ2-3, with D possibly TRBD2 on 5 matching bases. Germline lookup yields CDR1 SGHTA and CDR2 FQGTGA. V lost 6 bases and J lost 0, with 16 bases in between. The CDR3 extends over 16 amino acids.

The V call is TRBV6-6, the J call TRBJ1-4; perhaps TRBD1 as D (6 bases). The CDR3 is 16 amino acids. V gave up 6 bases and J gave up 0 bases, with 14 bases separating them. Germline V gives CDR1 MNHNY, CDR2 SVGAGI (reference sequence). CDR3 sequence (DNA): TGTGCCAGCAGCGCCGGACAGCTTACAACTAATGAAAAACTGTTTTTT. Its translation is CASSAGQLTTNEKLFF.

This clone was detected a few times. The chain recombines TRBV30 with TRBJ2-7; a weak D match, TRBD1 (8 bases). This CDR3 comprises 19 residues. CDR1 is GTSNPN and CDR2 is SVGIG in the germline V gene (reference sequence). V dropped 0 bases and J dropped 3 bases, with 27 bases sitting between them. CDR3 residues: CAWSVNRGGGIPSLYEQYF. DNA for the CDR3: TGTGCCTGGAGTGTAAACAGGGGGGGCGGGATTCCCTCCCTCTACGAGCAGTACTTC.

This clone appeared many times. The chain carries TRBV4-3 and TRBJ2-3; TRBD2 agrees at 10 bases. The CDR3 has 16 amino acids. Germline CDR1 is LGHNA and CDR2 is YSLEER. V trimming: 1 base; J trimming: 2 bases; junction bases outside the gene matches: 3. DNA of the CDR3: TGCGCCAGCAGCCAAGGGACTAGCGGATTCACAGATACGCAGTATTTT. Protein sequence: CASSQGTSGFTDTQYF.

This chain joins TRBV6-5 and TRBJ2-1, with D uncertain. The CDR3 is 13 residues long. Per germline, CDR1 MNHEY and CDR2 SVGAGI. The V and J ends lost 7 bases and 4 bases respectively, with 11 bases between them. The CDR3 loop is CASIMEFYNEQFF. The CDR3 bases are TGTGCCAGCATAATGGAGTTTTACAATGAGCAGTTCTTC.

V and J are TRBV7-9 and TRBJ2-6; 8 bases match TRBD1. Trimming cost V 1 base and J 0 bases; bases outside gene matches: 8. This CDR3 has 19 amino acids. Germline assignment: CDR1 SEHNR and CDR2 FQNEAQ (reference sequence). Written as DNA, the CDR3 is TGTGCCAGCAGCTTAGGGGTCGGGACAGGCTTCTCTGGGGCCAACGTCCTGACTTTC. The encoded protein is CASSLGVGTGFSGANVLTF.

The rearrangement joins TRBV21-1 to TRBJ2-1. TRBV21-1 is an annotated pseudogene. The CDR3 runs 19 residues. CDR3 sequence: CASSQDKRRGSESYNEQFF. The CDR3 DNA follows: TGTGCCAGCAGCCAAGATAAGAGGAGGGGGAGTGAATCCTACAATGAGCAGTTCTTC.

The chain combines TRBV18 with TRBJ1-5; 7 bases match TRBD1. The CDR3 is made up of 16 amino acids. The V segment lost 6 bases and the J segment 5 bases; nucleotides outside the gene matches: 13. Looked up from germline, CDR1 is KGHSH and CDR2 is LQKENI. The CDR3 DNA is TGTGCCAGCTCTCCAACTTCCGGGACAGTTTATCAGCCCCAGCATTTT. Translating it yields CASSPTSGTVYQPQHF.